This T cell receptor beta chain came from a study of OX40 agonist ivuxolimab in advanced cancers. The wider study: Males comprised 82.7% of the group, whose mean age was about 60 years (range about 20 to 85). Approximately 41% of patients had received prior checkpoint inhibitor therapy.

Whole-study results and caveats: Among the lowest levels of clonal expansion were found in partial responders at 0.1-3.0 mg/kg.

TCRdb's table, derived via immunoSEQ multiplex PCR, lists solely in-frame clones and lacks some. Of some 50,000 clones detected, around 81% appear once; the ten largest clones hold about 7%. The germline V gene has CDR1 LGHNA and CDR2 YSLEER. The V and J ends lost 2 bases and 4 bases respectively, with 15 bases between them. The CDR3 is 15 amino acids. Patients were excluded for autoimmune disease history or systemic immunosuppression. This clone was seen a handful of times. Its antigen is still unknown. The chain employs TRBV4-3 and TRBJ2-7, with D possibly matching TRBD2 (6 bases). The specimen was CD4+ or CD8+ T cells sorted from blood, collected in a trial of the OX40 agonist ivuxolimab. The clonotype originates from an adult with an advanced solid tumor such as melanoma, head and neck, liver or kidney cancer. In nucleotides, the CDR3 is TGCGCCAGCAGCCAAACGGAGACGGGAGTATACGAGCAGTACTTC. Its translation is CASSQTETGVYEQYF.